These 20 T cell receptor beta chains came from one sample sequenced in a study of patients and donors after allogeneic stem cell transplantation. TCRdb reprocessed the RT-PCR reads via MiXCR and lists one record per CDR3 protein. The table has a few hundred thousand distinct CDR3 sequences, roughly two fifths seen once. Sequencing was performed on blood, either unsorted or a sorted T cell fraction (not recorded which). These receptors were obtained from a human donor who was either an allogeneic HSCT recipient or a stem cell or donor lymphocyte infusion donor (not recorded which). It is not recorded whose cells these are; they may come from a transplant donor.

The V and J genes are TRBV10-2 and TRBJ2-1; no definite D call. Germline V gives CDR1 WSHSY, CDR2 SAAADI. The CDR3 loop spans 13 amino acids. V gave up 7 bases and J gave up 6 bases, with 13 bases separating them. The CDR3 protein is CASTLGWGNEQFF. CDR3 DNA: TGCGCCAGCACCCTAGGGTGGGGCAATGAGCAGTTCTTC.

The rearrangement links TRBV10-3 to TRBJ1-5; a weak D match, TRBD1 (5 bases). The V end lost 3 bases, the J end lost 5 bases, and 11 bases lay between the germline ends. The CDR3 is 14 amino acids. Per germline, CDR1 ENHRY and CDR2 SYGVKD. CDR3 DNA sequence: TGTGCCATCAGTGAATTTTTAGGGGATCAGCCCCAGCATTTT. It specifies CAISEFLGDQPQHF.

Remarks on this clonotype: A read error is likely, as this CDR3 ends without the conserved phenylalanine or tryptophan. The V and J genes are TRBV18 and TRBJ1-4; D is unresolved. The CDR3 covers 11 residues. Germline V gene sequence: CDR1 KGHSH, CDR2 LQKENI. Trimming stripped 2 bases from V and 8 bases from J, with 3 bases between. DNA for the CDR3: TGTGCCAGCTCACCAGGGGAAAAACTGTTTTTG. Its translation is CASSPGEKLFL.

The CDR3 DNA reads as TGTGCCAGCCGGGGCGACCGCTACAATGAGCAGTTCTTC. Encoded protein: CASRGDRYNEQFF. This rearrangement joins TRBV2 to TRBJ2-1; D is perhaps TRBD1 or TRBD2 (5 bases each). Germline CDR1 reads SNHLY; CDR2 reads FYNNEI. The CDR3 consists of 13 residues. Between the trimmed V and J ends, which lost 8 bases and 3 bases, there was a span of 11 bases.

There are a few counts of this clonotype. The V gene is TRBV12-3 or TRBV12-4, the J gene TRBJ2-1, with 12 bases that match TRBD2. The CDR3 is 17 amino acids. V shed 5 bases and J 0 bases; nucleotides not matched to a gene: 5. In DNA, the CDR3 is TGTGCCAGCAGTCCCTGGACTAGCGGGGCCTCCTACAATGAGCAGTTCTTC. Translation gives CASSPWTSGASYNEQFF.

The chain has TRBV20-1 and TRBJ1-6; 9 bases match TRBD1. CDR3 length: 17 amino acids. The ends lost 0 bases at V and 7 bases at J; junction bases unmatched: 10. Germline-derived CDR1 and CDR2 are DFQATT and SNEGSKA (reference sequence). CDR3 loop: CSARDTGTGLINSPLHF. CDR3 nucleotide sequence: TGCAGTGCTAGAGATACCGGGACAGGGCTCATAAATTCACCCCTCCACTTT.

The rearrangement uses TRBV6-5 and TRBJ2-3, with D possibly called TRBD1 or TRBD2 (5 bases each). Germline V gives CDR1 MNHEY, CDR2 SVGAGI. The CDR3 sequence is 11 residues long. Trimming shortened V by 6 bases and J by 6 bases, and 7 bases separated the two germline ends. The CDR3: CASRGEDTQYF. Written as DNA, the CDR3 is TGTGCCAGCAGAGGGGAGGATACGCAGTATTTT.

This clonotype appeared a few times. The chain has TRBV28 and TRBJ2-4; 7 bases map to TRBD2. The CDR3 spans 15 residues. Germline lookup yields CDR1 MDHEN and CDR2 SYDVKM. Germline trimming cut 3 bases from V and 4 bases from J; bases unmatched to any gene: 6. The CDR3 DNA is TGTGCCAGCAGTTTGGGCGGGGGTCCGAAAAACATTCAGTACTTC. Translated, it gives CASSLGGGPKNIQYF.

This clonotype occurred a few times. The chain employs TRBV12-3 or TRBV12-4 and TRBJ2-5, with D possibly TRBD2 on 7 matching bases. Trimming pared 6 bases from V and 2 bases from J, leaving 16 bases between. The CDR3 sequence is 15 residues long. Here the CDR3 reads CASSPRGGFQETQYF. CDR3 coding DNA: TGTGCCAGCAGCCCAAGGGGGGGCTTTCAAGAGACCCAGTACTTC.

This clonotype was seen a few times. CDR3 nucleotide sequence: TGCAGTGCTGAACAGACAGGGGGAGGCAATCAGCCCCAGCATTTT. Protein: CSAEQTGGGNQPQHF. The rearrangement links TRBV20-1 to TRBJ1-5; 9 positions match TRBD1. Germline trimming cut 5 bases from V and 2 bases from J; bases unmatched to any gene: 7. This CDR3 has 15 amino acids. Per the germline V gene, CDR1 is DFQATT and CDR2 is SNEGSKA (reference sequence).

V gene TRBV4-2 combines with J gene TRBJ2-2; no firm D call. The CDR3 has 16 amino acids. Trimming removed 4 bases at V and 1 base at J, with 13 bases between. Germline CDR1 is LGHNA and CDR2 is YNFKEQ. In nucleotides, the CDR3 is TGTGCCAGCAGCCTAAATGGCCTATTGAACACCGGGGAGCTGTTTTTT. Amino acids: CASSLNGLLNTGELFF.

This clonotype was counted ten times or more. The chain joins TRBV4-1 to TRBJ1-2; D gene ambiguous. The V end was cut by 2 bases, the J end by 0 bases, with 13 bases between. The CDR3 is 16 amino acids. Germline CDR1 and CDR2: MGHRA and YSYEKL. Here the CDR3 DNA reads TGCGCCAGCAGCCAATGGCAGACCCAGACTAACTATGGCTACACCTTC. Amino acids: CASSQWQTQTNYGYTF.

This rearrangement joins TRBV6-5 to TRBJ1-6; weak D call: TRBD1 (5 bases). V dropped 0 bases and J dropped 10 bases, with 13 bases sitting between them. Germline V gene sequence: CDR1 MNHEY, CDR2 SVGAGI. The CDR3 is made up of 15 amino acids. DNA of the CDR3: TGTGCCAGCAGTTACTCGTCGGACCGGGGCTCACCCCTCCACTTT. Residues: CASSYSSDRGSPLHF.

This clonotype was counted only a few times. This chain links TRBV29-1 with TRBJ2-1, with 10 bases fitting TRBD2. This CDR3 contains 15 residues. The V gene end was trimmed by 6 bases and the J gene end by 3 bases; junction bases not matched to a gene: 8. Germline CDR1 is SQVTM and CDR2 is ANQGSEA. CDR3: CSVDTLAGVYNEQFF. For the CDR3, the DNA is TGCAGCGTCGATACGCTAGCGGGGGTCTACAATGAGCAGTTCTTC.

The rearrangement uses TRBV20-1 and TRBJ2-7; D remains ambiguous. Germline assignment: CDR1 DFQATT and CDR2 SNEGSKA (reference sequence). Trimming pared 6 bases from V and 6 bases from J, leaving 9 bases between. The CDR3 is 10 amino acids. CDR3 nucleotide sequence: TGCAGTGCGAGCCTACCCGAGCAGTACTTC. Residues: CSASLPEQYF.

Here the CDR3 DNA reads TGTGCCAGCAGTTTATCAGGGTGGTTTGAAAAACTGTTTTTT. This sequence encodes CASSLSGWFEKLFF. This chain links TRBV28 with TRBJ1-4; a weak D match, TRBD1 (5 bases). V was shortened by 1 base and J by 7 bases, with 10 bases between the two germline ends. CDR1 and CDR2 (germline): MDHEN, SYDVKM. The CDR3 is 14 residues long.

V and J are TRBV15 and TRBJ1-2; D might be TRBD1 (5 bases). V gave up 5 bases and J gave up 2 bases, with 9 bases separating them. The CDR3 contains 13 residues. Germline CDR1 and CDR2: LNHNV and YYDKDF (reference sequence). The CDR3 loop reads CATSLDRNYGYTF. CDR3 DNA sequence: TGTGCCACCAGCCTCGACAGAAACTATGGCTACACCTTC.

The sample holds a few counts of this clonotype. This chain uses TRBV7-8 with TRBJ2-1; D call uncertain. V was clipped by 2 bases and J by 10 bases, with 12 bases between them. The CDR3 loop spans 13 amino acids. Germline V gene data show CDR1 as SGHVS and CDR2 as FQNEAQ. DNA for the CDR3: TGTGCCAGCAGCTTATCTACGGCAAAGGAGCAGTTCTTC. It is translated as CASSLSTAKEQFF.

About this clonotype itself: A read error may explain this, as a much larger clone is one base away. The rearrangement joins TRBV21-1 to TRBJ1-1; the table's D gene call, TRBD1, was not cross checked with the DNA. TRBV21-1 is a pseudogene locus. The CDR3 consists of 14 residues. In DNA form, the CDR3 reads TGTGCCAGCAGCGCGGGACAGCTGAACACTGAAGCTTTCTTT. Translated, it gives CASSAGQLNTEAFF.

This clonotype appeared a few times. The J gene is TRBJ2-1, the V gene TRBV20-1; D not resolved. The CDR3 sequence is 13 residues long. Trimming left V 1 base short and J 9 bases short, with 13 bases between. Germline assignment: CDR1 DFQATT and CDR2 SNEGSKA (reference sequence). As DNA, the CDR3 is TGCAGTGCTAGAGCCCACCTTCCGACTGAGCAGTTCTTC. This gives the protein CSARAHLPTEQFF.